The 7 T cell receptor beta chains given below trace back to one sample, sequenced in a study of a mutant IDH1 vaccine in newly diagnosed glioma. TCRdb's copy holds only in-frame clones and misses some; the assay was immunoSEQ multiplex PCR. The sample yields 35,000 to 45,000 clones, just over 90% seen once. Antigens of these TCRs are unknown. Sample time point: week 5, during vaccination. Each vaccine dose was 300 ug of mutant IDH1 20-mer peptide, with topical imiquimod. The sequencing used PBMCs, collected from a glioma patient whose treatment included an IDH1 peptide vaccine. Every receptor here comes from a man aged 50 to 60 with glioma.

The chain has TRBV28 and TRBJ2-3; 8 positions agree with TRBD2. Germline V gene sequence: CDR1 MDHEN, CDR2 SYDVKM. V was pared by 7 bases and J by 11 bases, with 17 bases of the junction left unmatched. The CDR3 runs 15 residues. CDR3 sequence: CASTSRAGTRFMQYF. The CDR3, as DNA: TGTGCCAGCACCAGCCGTGCCGGGACTAGGTTTATGCAGTATTTT. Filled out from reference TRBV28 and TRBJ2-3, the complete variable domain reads DVKVTQSSRYLVKRTGEKVFLECVQDMDHENMFWYRQDPGLGLRLIYFSYDVKMKEKGDIPEGYSVSREKKERFSLILESASTNQTSMYLCASTSRAGTRFMQYFGPGTRLTVL.

The CDR3 sequence is CSVGQRNYGYTF. The CDR3 coding sequence is TGCAGCGTTGGGCAGCGGAACTATGGCTACACCTTC. This rearrangement joins TRBV29-1 to TRBJ1-2; D unresolved. The V gene's germline CDR1 is SQVTM and CDR2 ANQGSEA. There are 12 residues in the CDR3. V was pared by 4 bases and J by 2 bases, with 8 bases between.

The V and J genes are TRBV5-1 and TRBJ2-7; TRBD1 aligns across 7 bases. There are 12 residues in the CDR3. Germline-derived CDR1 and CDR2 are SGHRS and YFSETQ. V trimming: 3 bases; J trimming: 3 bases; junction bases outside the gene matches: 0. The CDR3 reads CASSWDSYEQYF. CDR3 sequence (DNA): TGCGCCAGCAGCTGGGACAGCTACGAGCAGTACTTC.

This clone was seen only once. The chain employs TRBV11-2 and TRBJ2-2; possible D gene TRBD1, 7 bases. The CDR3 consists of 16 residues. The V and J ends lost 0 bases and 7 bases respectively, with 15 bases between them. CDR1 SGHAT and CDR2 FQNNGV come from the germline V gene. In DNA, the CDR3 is TGTGCCAGCAGCTTAGATGGGGGGCAGGGGGTCGGGGAGCTGTTTTTT. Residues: CASSLDGGQGVGELFF.

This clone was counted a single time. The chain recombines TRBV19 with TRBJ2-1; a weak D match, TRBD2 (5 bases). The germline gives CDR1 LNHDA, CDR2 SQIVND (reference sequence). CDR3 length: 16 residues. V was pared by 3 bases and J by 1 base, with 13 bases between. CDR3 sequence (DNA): TGTGCCAGTAGTATCCGTCGGGATTTTTCCTACAATGAGCAGTTCTTC. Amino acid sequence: CASSIRRDFSYNEQFF.

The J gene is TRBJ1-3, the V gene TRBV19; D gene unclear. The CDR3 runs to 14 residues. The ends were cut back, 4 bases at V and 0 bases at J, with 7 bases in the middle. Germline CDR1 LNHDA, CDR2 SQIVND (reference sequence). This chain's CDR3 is CASSKRSSGNTIYF. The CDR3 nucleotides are TGTGCCAGTAGTAAAAGAAGCTCTGGAAACACCATATATTTT.

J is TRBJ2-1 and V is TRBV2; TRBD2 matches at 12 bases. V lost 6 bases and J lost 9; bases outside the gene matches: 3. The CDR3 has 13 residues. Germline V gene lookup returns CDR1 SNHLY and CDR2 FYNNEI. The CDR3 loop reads CASRPGLAGEQFF. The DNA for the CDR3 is TGTGCCAGCAGGCCGGGACTAGCGGGTGAGCAGTTCTTC. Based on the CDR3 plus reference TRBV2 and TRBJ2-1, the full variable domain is EPEVTQTPSHQVTQMGQEVILRCVPISNHLYFYWYRQILGQKVEFLVSFYNNEISEKSEIFDDQFSVERPDGSNFTLKIRSTKLEDSAMYFCASRPGLAGEQFFGPGTRLTVL.